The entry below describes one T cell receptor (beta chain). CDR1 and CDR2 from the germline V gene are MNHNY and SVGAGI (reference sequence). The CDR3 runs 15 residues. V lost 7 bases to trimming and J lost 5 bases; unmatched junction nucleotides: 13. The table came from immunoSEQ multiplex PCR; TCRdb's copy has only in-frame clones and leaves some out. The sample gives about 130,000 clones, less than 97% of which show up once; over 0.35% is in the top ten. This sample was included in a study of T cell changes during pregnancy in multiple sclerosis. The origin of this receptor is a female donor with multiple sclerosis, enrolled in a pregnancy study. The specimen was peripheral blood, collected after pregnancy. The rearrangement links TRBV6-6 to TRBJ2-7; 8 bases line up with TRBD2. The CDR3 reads CASTEEGTSRHEQYF. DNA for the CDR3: TGTGCCAGCACCGAGGAGGGGACTAGTCGTCACGAGCAGTACTTC.